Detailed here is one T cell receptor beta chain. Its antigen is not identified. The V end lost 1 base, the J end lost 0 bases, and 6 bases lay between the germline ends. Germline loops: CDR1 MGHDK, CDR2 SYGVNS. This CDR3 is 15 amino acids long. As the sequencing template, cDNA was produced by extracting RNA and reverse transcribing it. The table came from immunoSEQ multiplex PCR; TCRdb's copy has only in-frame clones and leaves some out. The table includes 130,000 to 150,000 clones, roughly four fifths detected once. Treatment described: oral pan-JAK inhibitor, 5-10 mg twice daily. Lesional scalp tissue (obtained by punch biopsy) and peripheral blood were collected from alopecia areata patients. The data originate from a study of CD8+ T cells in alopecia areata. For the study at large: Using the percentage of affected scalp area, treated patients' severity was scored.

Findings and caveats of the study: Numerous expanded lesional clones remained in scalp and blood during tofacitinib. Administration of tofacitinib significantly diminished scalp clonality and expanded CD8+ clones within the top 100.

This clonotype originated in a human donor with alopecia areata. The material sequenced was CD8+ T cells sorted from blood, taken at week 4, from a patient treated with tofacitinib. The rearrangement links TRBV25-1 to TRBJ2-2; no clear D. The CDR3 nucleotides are TGTGCCAGCAGTGAATGGTCAGCGAACACCGGGGAGCTGTTTTTT. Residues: CASSEWSANTGELFF.